This paragraph reports one TCR beta chain. These data are taken from a study of cytotoxic CD8 clonotypes in ibrutinib-treated CLL. TCRdb keeps only in-frame clones here, not all; method: immunoSEQ multiplex PCR. The table includes around 330,000 clones, about 64% detected once. This CDR3 has 15 residues. Germline lookup yields CDR1 MGHRA and CDR2 YSYEKL. Trimming left V 1 base short and J 4 bases short, with 13 bases between. This TCR derives from a human donor with chronic lymphocytic leukemia. The material was PBMCs, obtained after 36 months of ibrutinib treatment. This rearrangement joins TRBV4-1 to TRBJ1-1, with D possibly matching TRBD1 (6 bases). In DNA form, the CDR3 reads TGCGCCAGCAGCCAAGGACCCCTGACAGGCACTGAAGCTTTCTTT. It is translated as CASSQGPLTGTEAFF.